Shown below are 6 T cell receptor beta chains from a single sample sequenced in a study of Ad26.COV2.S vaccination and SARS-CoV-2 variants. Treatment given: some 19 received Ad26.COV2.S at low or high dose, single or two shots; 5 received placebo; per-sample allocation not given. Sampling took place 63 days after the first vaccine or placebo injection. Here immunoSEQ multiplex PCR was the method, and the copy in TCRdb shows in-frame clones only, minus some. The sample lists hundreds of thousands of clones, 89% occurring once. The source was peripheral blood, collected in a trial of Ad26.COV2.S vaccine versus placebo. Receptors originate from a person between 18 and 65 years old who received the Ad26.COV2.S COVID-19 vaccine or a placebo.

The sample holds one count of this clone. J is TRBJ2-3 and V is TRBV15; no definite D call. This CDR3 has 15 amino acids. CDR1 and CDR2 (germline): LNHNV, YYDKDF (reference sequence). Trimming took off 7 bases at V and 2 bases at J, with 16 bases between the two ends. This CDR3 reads CATTSSVRLTDTQYF. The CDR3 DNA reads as TGTGCCACCACGTCCTCGGTCAGACTCACAGATACGCAGTATTTT.

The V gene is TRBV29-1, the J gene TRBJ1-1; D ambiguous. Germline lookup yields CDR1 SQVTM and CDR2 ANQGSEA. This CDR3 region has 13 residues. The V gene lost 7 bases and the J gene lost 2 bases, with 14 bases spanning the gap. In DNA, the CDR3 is TGCAGCGAGAGTCTAGGGTTAAACACTGAAGCTTTCTTT. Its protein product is CSESLGLNTEAFF.

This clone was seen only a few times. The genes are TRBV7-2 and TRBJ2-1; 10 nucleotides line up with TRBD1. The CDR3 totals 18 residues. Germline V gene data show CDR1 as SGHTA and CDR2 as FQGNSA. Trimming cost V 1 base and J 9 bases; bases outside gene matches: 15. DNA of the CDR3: TGTGCCAGCAGCTTAGGACTTGGGGGACAGGGGTTGAGGAGTGAGCAGTTCTTC. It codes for CASSLGLGGQGLRSEQFF.

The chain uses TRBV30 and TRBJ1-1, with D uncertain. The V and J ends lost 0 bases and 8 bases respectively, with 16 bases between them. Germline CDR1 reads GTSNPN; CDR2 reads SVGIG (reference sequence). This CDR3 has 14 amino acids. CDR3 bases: TGTGCCTGGAGTGTGGGTCTTTCCCCCTCCGAAGCTTTCTTT. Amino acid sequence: CAWSVGLSPSEAFF.

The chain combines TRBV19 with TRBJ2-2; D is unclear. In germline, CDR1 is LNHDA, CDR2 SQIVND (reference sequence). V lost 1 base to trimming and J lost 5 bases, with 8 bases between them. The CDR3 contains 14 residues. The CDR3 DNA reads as TGTGCCAGTAGTATAGGACCTCAGACCGGGGAGCTGTTTTTT. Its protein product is CASSIGPQTGELFF.

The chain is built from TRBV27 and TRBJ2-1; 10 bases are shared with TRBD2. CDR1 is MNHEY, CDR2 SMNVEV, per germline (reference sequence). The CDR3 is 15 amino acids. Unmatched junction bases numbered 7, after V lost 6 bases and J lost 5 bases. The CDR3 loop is CASSHGTSVHNEQFF. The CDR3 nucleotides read TGTGCCAGCAGCCACGGGACTAGCGTTCACAATGAGCAGTTCTTC.